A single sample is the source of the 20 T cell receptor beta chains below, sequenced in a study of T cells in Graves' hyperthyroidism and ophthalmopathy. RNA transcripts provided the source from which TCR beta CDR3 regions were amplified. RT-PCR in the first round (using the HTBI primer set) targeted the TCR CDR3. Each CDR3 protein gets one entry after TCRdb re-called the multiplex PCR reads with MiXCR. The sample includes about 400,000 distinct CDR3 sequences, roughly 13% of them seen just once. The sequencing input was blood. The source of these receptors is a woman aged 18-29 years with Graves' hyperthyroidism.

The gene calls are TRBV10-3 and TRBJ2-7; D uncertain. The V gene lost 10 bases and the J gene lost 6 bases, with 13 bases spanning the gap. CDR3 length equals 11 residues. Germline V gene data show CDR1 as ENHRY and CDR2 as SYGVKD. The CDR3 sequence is CATTVTGEQYF. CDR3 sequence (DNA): TGTGCCACGACCGTAACCGGCGAGCAGTACTTC.

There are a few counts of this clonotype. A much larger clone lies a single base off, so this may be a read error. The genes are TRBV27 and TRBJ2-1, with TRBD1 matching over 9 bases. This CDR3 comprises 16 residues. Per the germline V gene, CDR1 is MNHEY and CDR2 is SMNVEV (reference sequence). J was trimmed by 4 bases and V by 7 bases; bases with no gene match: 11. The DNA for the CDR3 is TGTGCCAGCATGCACACGCCGGGACAGGGTTACAATGAGCAGTTCTTC. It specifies CASMHTPGQGYNEQFF.

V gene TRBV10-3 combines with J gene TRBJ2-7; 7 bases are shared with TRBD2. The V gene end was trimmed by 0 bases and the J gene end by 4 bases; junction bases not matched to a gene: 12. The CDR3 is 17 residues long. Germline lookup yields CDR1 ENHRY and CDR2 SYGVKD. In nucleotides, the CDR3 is TGTGCCATCAGTGAGTCTGGGCTAGCGGAAGAGGATTACGAGCAGTACTTC. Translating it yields CAISESGLAEEDYEQYF.

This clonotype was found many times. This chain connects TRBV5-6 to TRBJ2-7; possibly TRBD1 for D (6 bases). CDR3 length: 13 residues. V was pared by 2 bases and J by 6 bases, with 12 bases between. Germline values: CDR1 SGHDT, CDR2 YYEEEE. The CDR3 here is CASSLPRGGEQYF. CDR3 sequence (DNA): TGTGCCAGCAGCTTACCCAGGGGTGGCGAGCAGTACTTC.

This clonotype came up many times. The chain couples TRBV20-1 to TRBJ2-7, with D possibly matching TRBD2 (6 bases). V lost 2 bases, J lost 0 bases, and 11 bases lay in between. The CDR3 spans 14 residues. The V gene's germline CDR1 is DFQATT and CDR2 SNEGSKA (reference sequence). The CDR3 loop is CSARKRVSSYEQYF. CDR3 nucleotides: TGCAGTGCTAGAAAGCGGGTGAGCTCCTACGAGCAGTACTTC.

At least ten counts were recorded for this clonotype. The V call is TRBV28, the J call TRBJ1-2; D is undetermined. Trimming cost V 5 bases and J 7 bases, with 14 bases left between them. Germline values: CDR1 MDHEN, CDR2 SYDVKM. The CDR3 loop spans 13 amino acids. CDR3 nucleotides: TGTGCCAGCAGTGAACAGAGTTTTCTTGGCTACACCTTC. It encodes CASSEQSFLGYTF.

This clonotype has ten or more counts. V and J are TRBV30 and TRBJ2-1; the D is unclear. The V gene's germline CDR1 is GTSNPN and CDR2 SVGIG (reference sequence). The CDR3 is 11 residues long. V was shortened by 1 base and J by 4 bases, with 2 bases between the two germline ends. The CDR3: CAWSGYNEQFF. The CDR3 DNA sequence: TGTGCCTGGAGTGGATACAATGAGCAGTTCTTC.

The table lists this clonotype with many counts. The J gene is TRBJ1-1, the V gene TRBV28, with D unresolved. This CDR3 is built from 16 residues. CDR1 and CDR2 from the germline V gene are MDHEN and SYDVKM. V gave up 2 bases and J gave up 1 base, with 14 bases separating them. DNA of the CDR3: TGTGCCAGCAGTTTAAGTCGGATGGGTCGGAACACTGAAGCTTTCTTT. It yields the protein CASSLSRMGRNTEAFF.

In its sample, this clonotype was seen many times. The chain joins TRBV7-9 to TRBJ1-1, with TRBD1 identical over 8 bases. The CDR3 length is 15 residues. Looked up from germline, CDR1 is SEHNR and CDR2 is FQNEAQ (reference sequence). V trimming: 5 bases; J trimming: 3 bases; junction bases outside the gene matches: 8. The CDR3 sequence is CASSQGTGIDTEAFF. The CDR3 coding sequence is TGTGCCAGCAGCCAAGGGACAGGAATAGACACTGAAGCTTTCTTT.

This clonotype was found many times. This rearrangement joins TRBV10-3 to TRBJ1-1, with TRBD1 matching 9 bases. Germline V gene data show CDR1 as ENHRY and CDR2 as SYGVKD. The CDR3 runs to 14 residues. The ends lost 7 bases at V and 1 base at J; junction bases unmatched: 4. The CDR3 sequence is CAINQDRGNTEAFF. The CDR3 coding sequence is TGTGCCATCAACCAGGACAGGGGGAACACTGAAGCTTTCTTT.

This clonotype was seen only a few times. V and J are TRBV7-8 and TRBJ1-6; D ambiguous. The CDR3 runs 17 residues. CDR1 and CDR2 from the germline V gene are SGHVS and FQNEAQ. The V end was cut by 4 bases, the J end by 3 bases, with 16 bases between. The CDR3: CASSSRRFISYNSPLHF. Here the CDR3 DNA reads TGTGCCAGCAGCTCACGCCGATTTATTAGCTATAATTCACCCCTCCACTTT. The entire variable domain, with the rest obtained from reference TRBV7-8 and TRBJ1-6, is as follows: GAGVSQSPRYKVAKRGQDVALRCDPISGHVSLFWYQQALGQGPEFLTYFQNEAQLDKSGLPSDRFFAERPEGSVSTLKIQRTQQEDSAVYLCASSSRRFISYNSPLHFGNGTRLTVT.

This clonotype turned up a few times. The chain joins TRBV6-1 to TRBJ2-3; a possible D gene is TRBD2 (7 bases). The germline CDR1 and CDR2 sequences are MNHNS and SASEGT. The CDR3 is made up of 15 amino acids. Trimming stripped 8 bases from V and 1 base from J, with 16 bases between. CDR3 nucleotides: TGTGCCAGCGGGGGGGGCGGGGGCTGCACAGATACGCAGTATTTT. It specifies CASGGGGGCTDTQYF.

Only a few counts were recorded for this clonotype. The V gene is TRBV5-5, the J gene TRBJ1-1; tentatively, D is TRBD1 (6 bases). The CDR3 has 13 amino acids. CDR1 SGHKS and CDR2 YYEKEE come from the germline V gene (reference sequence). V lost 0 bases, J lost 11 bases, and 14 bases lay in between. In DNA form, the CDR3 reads TGTGCCAGCAGCTTGGAATCGTCAGGGGTGGCTTTCTTT. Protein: CASSLESSGVAFF.

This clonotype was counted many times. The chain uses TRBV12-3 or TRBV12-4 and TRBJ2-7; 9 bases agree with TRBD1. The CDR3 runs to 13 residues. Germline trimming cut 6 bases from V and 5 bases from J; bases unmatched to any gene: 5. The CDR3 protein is CASRGTGRHEQYF. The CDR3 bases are TGTGCCAGCAGGGGGACAGGGCGCCACGAGCAGTACTTC.

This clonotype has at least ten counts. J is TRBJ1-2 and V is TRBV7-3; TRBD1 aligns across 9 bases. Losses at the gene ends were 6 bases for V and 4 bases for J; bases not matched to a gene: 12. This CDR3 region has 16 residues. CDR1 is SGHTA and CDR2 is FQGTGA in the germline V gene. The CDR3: CASSPDRDRVPYGYTF. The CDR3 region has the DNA TGTGCCAGCAGTCCTGACCGGGACAGGGTTCCCTATGGCTACACCTTC.

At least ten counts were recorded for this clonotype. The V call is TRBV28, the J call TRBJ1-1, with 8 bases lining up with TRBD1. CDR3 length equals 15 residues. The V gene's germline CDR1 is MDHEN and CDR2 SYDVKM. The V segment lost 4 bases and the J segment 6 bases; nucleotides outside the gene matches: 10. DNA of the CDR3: TGTGCCAGCAGTTCACACAGGGGGTATTTCCCTGAAGCTTTCTTT. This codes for CASSSHRGYFPEAFF.

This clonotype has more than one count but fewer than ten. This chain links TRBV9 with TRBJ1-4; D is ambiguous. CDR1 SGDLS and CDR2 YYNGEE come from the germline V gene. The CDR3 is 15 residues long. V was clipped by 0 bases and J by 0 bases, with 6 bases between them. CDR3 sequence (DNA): TGTGCCAGCAGCGTAGATGTTTCAACTAATGAAAAACTGTTTTTT. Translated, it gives CASSVDVSTNEKLFF.

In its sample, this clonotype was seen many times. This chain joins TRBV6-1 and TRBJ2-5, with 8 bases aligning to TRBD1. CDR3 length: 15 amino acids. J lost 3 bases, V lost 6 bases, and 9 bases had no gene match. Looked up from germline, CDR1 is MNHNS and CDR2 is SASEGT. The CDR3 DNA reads TGTGCCAGCAGGAGGACAGGGTGGACGGAAGAGACCCAGTACTTC. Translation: CASRRTGWTEETQYF.

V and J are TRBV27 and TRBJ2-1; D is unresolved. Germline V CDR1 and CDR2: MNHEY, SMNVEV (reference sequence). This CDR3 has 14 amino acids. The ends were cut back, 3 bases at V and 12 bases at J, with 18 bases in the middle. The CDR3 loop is CASSFMSVGDRQFF. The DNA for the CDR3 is TGTGCCAGCAGTTTTATGTCAGTGGGCGATCGGCAGTTCTTC.

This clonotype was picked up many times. The CDR3 DNA reads TGTGCCAGCAGCTTAGACCCGGGCCTCAACACCGGGGAGCTGTTTTTT. This sequence encodes CASSLDPGLNTGELFF. The J gene is TRBJ2-2, the V gene TRBV7-8; the D is unclear. Germline V CDR1 and CDR2: SGHVS, FQNEAQ. The CDR3 length is 16 residues. Trimming stripped 1 base from V and 2 bases from J, with 11 bases between.